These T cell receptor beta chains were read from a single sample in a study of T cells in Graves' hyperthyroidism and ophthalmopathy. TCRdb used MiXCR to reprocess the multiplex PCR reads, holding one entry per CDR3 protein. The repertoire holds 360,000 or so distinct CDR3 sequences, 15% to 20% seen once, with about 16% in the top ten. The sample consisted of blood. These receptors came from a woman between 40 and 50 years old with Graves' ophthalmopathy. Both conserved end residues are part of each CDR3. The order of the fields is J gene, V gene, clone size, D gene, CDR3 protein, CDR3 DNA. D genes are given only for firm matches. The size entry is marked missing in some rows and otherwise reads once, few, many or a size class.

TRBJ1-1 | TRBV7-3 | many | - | CASSLTRQGNTEAFF | TGTGCCAGCAGCTTAACGCGGCAGGGAAACACTGAAGCTTTCTTT
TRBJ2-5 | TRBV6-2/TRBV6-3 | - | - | CASRQDSGETQYF | TGTGCCAGCAGACAAGACAGCGGAGAGACCCAGTACTTC
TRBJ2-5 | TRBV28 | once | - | CASSARLGTQYF | TGTGCCAGCAGTGCTCGGCTGGGGACCCAGTACTTC
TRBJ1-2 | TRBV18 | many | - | CASSPGTLDGYTF | TGTGCCAGCTCACCCGGGACATTAGATGGCTACACCTTC
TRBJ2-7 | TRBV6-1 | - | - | CASSVQEGPPYEQYF | TGTGCCAGCAGTGTACAGGAGGGCCCCCCCTACGAGCAGTACTTC
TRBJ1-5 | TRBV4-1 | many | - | CASSPGWAANQPQHF | TGCGCCAGCAGCCCCGGATGGGCAGCGAATCAGCCCCAGCATTTT
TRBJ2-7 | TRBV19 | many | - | CASSIDEASYEQYF | TGTGCCAGTAGTATCGACGAGGCATCCTACGAGCAGTACTTC
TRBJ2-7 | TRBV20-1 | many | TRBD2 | CSATGAGGTIPYF | TGCAGTGCTACGGGGGCGGGAGGGACGATTCCCTACTTC
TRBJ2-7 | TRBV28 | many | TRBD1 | CASRRTGDPPYEQYF | TGTGCCAGCAGACGGACAGGGGATCCCCCCTACGAGCAGTACTTC
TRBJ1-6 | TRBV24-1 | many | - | CATSDPRTPNSPLHF | TGTGCCACCAGTGATCCGCGGACACCTAATTCACCCCTCCACTTT
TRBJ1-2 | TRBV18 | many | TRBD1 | CASSPLTGVAGYTF | TGTGCCAGCTCACCACTAACAGGGGTGGCGGGCTACACCTTC
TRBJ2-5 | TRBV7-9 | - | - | CASSITAGPLETQYF | TGTGCCAGCAGTATCACAGCGGGCCCGCTGGAGACCCAGTACTTC
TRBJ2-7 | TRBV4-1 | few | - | CASSQNDRNYEQYF | TGCGCCAGCAGCCAAAACGACAGAAATTACGAGCAGTACTTC
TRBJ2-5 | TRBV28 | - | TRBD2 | CASSFQISTSWETQYF | TGTGCCAGCAGTTTCCAAATATCGACTAGCTGGGAGACCCAGTACTTC
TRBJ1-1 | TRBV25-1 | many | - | CASSEYRGRGGEAFF | TGTGCCAGCAGTGAATATCGCGGTCGGGGAGGAGAAGCTTTCTTT
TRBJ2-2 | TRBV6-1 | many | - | CASSERASDPKGELFF | TGTGCCAGCAGTGAAAGGGCTAGCGATCCTAAGGGGGAGCTGTTTTTT
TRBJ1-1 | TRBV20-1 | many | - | CSAYGQSNTEAFF | TGCAGTGCTTACGGACAGTCGAACACTGAAGCTTTCTTT
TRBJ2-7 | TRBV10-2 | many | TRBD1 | CAAGTGTYEQYF | TGCGCCGCCGGGACAGGGACCTACGAGCAGTACTTC
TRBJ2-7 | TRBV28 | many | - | CASSLPSLREQYF | TGTGCCAGCAGCCTCCCTAGCTTACGCGAGCAGTACTTC
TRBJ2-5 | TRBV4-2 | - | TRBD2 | CASSHTSGRYQETQYF | TGTGCCAGCAGCCACACTAGCGGGAGGTACCAAGAGACCCAGTACTTC
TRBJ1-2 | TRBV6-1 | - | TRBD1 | CASSPTQGANGYTF | TGTGCCAGCAGTCCAACACAGGGGGCGAATGGCTACACCTTC
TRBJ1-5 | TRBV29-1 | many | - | CSVGSRDNQPQHF | TGCAGCGTCGGATCGAGGGACAATCAGCCCCAGCATTTT
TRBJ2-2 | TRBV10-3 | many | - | CAISELGRRINTGELFF | TGTGCCATCAGTGAGTTAGGCAGGAGGATAAACACCGGGGAGCTGTTTTTT
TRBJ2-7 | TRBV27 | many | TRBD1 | CASSSQGDEQYF | TGTGCCAGCAGTTCACAGGGGGACGAGCAGTACTTC
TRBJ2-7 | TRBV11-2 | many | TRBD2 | CASRYSGSYEQYF | TGTGCCAGCAGGTATAGCGGGAGCTACGAGCAGTACTTC